This TCR beta chain derives from a study of diagnostic markers for celiac disease (dated by TCRdb to the early 2020s). In the germline V gene, CDR1 corresponds to MDHEN and CDR2 to SYDVKM. The CDR3 covers 16 residues, taking in both the cysteine and the phenylalanine. Only the protein is available. Turning to this clonotype: Its specific antigen is unknown.

TCRdb lists the instrument as Illumina MiSeq. TCRdb reprocessed the reads and lists each CDR3 protein sequence as a single entry, with no DNA. This sample's table contains fewer than 4,500 distinct CDR3 sequences. The ten most abundant clones make up 9% to 10% of the sample. The chain joins TRBV28 to TRBJ1-4; the TRBD1 assignment by TCRdb is unverifiable without DNA. The TCR comes from a human donor. This table probably holds off-target reads from a library built for another chain. Specimen: either unsorted cells or a sorted T cell fraction (not recorded which). The CDR3 protein sequence reads: CASSLLGDGGNEKLFF.